This T cell receptor (beta chain) was documented in a study of CD4+ T cells in melanoma. Findings of the study overall: Neoantigen-specific CD4+ T cells in melanoma reportedly had diverse differentiation states. CD8+ T cell, macrophage and B cell function reportedly correlated with neoantigen-specific CD4+ T cells.

A remark on this clone: The antigen is not known.

Per germline, CDR1 KGHSH and CDR2 LQKENI. The CDR3 sequence is 16 residues long. Trimming took off 0 bases at V and 10 bases at J, with 18 bases between the two ends. Clones were sequenced by immunoSEQ multiplex PCR, and TCRdb holds only the in-frame ones, with some missing. Seen here are 140,000 or so clones, around 90% observed once, and the top ten hold about 1.5%. The J gene is TRBJ2-2, the V gene TRBV18, with D uncertain. This sequence originates from a human donor with melanoma. The CDR3 protein is CASSPPQGSPSKELFF. DNA for the CDR3: TGTGCCAGCTCACCACCTCAAGGCTCCCCCTCGAAGGAGCTGTTTTTT.